This TCR beta chain derives from a study of spatial heterogeneity in lung cancer. Time point meaning: sample taken at primary tumor resection. Germline V gene lookup returns CDR1 SGDLS and CDR2 YYNGEE. Trimming removed 1 base from V and 8 bases from J, with 13 bases in between. CDR3 size: 14 residues. TCRdb recomputed calls from the 5' RACE reads with MiXCR, one row per CDR3 protein. The sample carries 60,000 to 90,000 distinct CDR3 sequences, approximately 8.1% recorded once. The source of this sequence is a male donor with early-stage non-small cell lung cancer. The genes are TRBV9 and TRBJ2-1, with D tentatively TRBD2 (5 bases). The sample in question was PBMCs, obtained at surgery. The CDR3 nucleotides are TGTGCCAGCAGCGTAAGACCTTTGGAGGATGAGCAGTTCTTC. This sequence encodes CASSVRPLEDEQFF. Full variable domain (remainder filled in from reference TRBV9 and TRBJ2-1): DSGVTQTPKHLITATGQRVTLRCSPRSGDLSVYWYQQSLDQGLQFLIQYYNGEERAKGNILERFSAQQFPDLHSELNLSSLELGDSALYFCASSVRPLEDEQFFGPGTRLTVL.